A selection of T cell receptor beta chains follows, all from one sample in a study of T cells in localized non-small cell lung cancer. The table came from immunoSEQ multiplex PCR; TCRdb's copy has only in-frame clones and leaves some out. The sample lists around 28,000 clones, 85% to 90% occurring once. The sample consisted of peripheral blood, taken before any cancer treatment. Source of these receptors: a woman aged 18 to 55 with stage I lung adenocarcinoma. Both conserved end residues are part of each CDR3. Part of the rows lack a size; the others show once, few, many or a class for expanded clones.

cdr3_length: 17; v_call: TRBV7-9; clone_size: -; cdr3_aa: CASSPARLAGVTDTQYF
cdr3_length: 15; v_call: TRBV11-3; clone_size: once; cdr3_aa: CASSYDRERRTEAFF
cdr3_length: 15; v_call: TRBV6-5; clone_size: -; cdr3_aa: CASSLLGLRYNEQFF
cdr3_length: 15; v_call: TRBV5-1; clone_size: few; cdr3_aa: CASSLWGGSSYEQYF
cdr3_length: 14; v_call: TRBV19; clone_size: -; cdr3_aa: CASSRTGTQETQYF
cdr3_length: 15; v_call: TRBV27; clone_size: -; cdr3_aa: CASSSPVQGYTEAFF
cdr3_length: 14; v_call: TRBV19; clone_size: -; cdr3_aa: CASTNYNSNEKLFF
cdr3_length: 14; v_call: TRBV30; clone_size: -; cdr3_aa: CACTGLARGYEQYF
cdr3_length: 16; v_call: TRBV5-1; clone_size: -; cdr3_aa: CASSSWTGDSYNEQFF
cdr3_length: 14; v_call: TRBV5-4; clone_size: -; cdr3_aa: CASSLARQVYGYTF
cdr3_length: 11; v_call: TRBV29-1; clone_size: -; cdr3_aa: CSAEGDSEAFF
cdr3_length: 15; v_call: TRBV4-2; clone_size: -; cdr3_aa: CASSQEASPTGELFF
cdr3_length: 14; v_call: TRBV19; clone_size: -; cdr3_aa: CASSARDRVYEQYF
cdr3_length: 16; v_call: TRBV7-8; clone_size: -; cdr3_aa: CASTGEAGANTGELFF
cdr3_length: 14; v_call: TRBV7-2; clone_size: -; cdr3_aa: CASSFPENTDTQYF
cdr3_length: 15; v_call: TRBV7-2; clone_size: -; cdr3_aa: CASSLGGPSNQPQHF
cdr3_length: 16; v_call: TRBV5-1; clone_size: -; cdr3_aa: CASSVAFGTAGNTIYF
cdr3_length: 14; v_call: TRBV7-9; clone_size: few; cdr3_aa: CASSSQGRDQPQHF
cdr3_length: 15; v_call: TRBV2; clone_size: once; cdr3_aa: CASSSERAPYNEQFF
cdr3_length: 14; v_call: TRBV19; clone_size: once; cdr3_aa: CASSILAGYNEQFF
cdr3_length: 14; v_call: TRBV28; clone_size: -; cdr3_aa: CASSKLAAGRTQYF
cdr3_length: 15; v_call: TRBV4-1; clone_size: -; cdr3_aa: CASSKGVSGTGELFF
cdr3_length: 14; v_call: TRBV11-1; clone_size: -; cdr3_aa: CASSLGGAQETQYF
cdr3_length: 12; v_call: TRBV11-3; clone_size: -; cdr3_aa: CASSLGAVEQYF
cdr3_length: 14; v_call: TRBV27; clone_size: -; cdr3_aa: CASRRQGSSYEQYF
cdr3_length: 15; v_call: TRBV7-3; clone_size: -; cdr3_aa: CASSWTGLGEDTQYF
cdr3_length: 13; v_call: TRBV13; clone_size: once; cdr3_aa: CASSFSGGHEQYF
cdr3_length: 13; v_call: TRBV6-4; clone_size: -; cdr3_aa: CASSDWLGGEQYF
cdr3_length: 17; v_call: TRBV11-2; clone_size: -; cdr3_aa: CASSLEILRQRPYEQYF
cdr3_length: 14; v_call: TRBV7-3; clone_size: few; cdr3_aa: CASSSGPSPNIQYF
cdr3_length: 16; v_call: TRBV7-6; clone_size: once; cdr3_aa: CASSPRRTLIIYEQYF
cdr3_length: 13; v_call: TRBV15; clone_size: -; cdr3_aa: CAVAGGAHEKLFF